This T cell receptor beta chain was captured in a study of shared clonotypes between healthy human individuals. Across the whole study: Three plates were used per donor for CD4 naive, three for CD4 memory, two for CD8 naive and one for CD8 memory. Whole-study findings and limits: Lower generation probabilities were found for non-shared clonotypes than for those shared by all four donors.

The DNA input per sorted-subset replicate PCR was 150 to 200 ng, corresponding to some 30,000 T cell genomes. Profiled with immunoSEQ multiplex PCR; TCRdb holds only in-frame clones, not every one. The sample yields more than 1 million clones, about four fifths seen once. This clone was observed a few times. The antigen remains undetermined. This clonotype originated in a young man in good health. Some clones in this sample may be carry-over from other donors' samples. Sequenced input: memory CD4+ T cells from PBMCs. The subset here: CD45RA-negative fraction.

CDR3 region: CASDLRGESSYEQYF. CDR3 coding DNA: TGTGCTAGTGACCTGCGGGGGGAGAGCTCCTACGAGCAGTACTTC. V usage is TRBV12-5 and J usage is TRBJ2-7, with 8 nucleotides matching TRBD2. Unmatched junction bases numbered 8, after V lost 7 bases and J lost 0 bases. The germline V gene encodes CDR1 LGHNT and CDR2 FRNRAP. The CDR3 contains 15 residues.